A selection of T cell receptor beta chains follows, all from one sample in a study of shared clonotypes between healthy human individuals. Clones were sequenced by immunoSEQ multiplex PCR, and TCRdb holds only the in-frame ones, with some missing. The sample has about 1 million clones; about 75% are singletons. The sample taken for sequencing was memory CD4+ T cells sorted from blood. These receptors all come from a man younger than 35 in good health. Each CDR3 is given with its conserved first and last residue. A D gene is named only where the DNA matches it firmly. Expanded clones get a size class; other rows say once, few or many, or leave the size out.

CDR3nt	CDR3aa	v_gene	j_gene	abundance	d_gene
TGTGCCAGCAGTTACTTGAACCAACAAGAGACCCAGTACTTC	CASSYLNQQETQYF	TRBV6-5	TRBJ2-5	.	.
TGTGCCAGTAGCGCAGGGGGCGCGAACGCAGATACGCAGTATTTT	CASSAGGANADTQYF	TRBV19	TRBJ2-3	.	TRBD1
TGTGCCAGCAGTAGAGTCACCGGGGAGCTGTTTTTT	CASSRVTGELFF	TRBV5-6	TRBJ2-2	once	.
TGTGCCAGTAGTATCGGACTTTCTGTGAGGGATGAGCAGTTCTTC	CASSIGLSVRDEQFF	TRBV19	TRBJ2-1	.	.
TGTGCCAGCAGCTTGGTGCTAGCGGAGACCCAGTACTTC	CASSLVLAETQYF	TRBV5-6	TRBJ2-5	.	.
TGTGCCAGCAGCCAGTTTAGGCTAGGGACTAGCGGGGGGGATTTCTACAATGAGCAGTTCTTC	CASSQFRLGTSGGDFYNEQFF	TRBV28	TRBJ2-1	few	TRBD2
TGTGCCAGCAGCTTAGATGGGGGCTATGGCTACACCTTC	CASSLDGGYGYTF	TRBV7-9	TRBJ1-2	few	.
TGTGCCAGCAGCTTGGGGTCAGGGGGAAGGACTGAAGCTTTCTTT	CASSLGSGGRTEAFF	TRBV7-2	TRBJ1-1	.	TRBD1
TGTGCCAGCAGCCAGGGTGTGGGCTATGGCTACACCTTC	CASSQGVGYGYTF	TRBV6-7	TRBJ1-2	.	.
TGTGCCAGCAGCTTAGCGGGCTTGAGAAGGATATTATCGAACACTGAAGCTTTCTTT	CASSLAGLRRILSNTEAFF	TRBV7-2	TRBJ1-1	.	.
TGTGCCAGCAGCACCTGGACTAGCCTTGAGCAGTTCTTC	CASSTWTSLEQFF	TRBV7-9	TRBJ2-1	.	TRBD2
TGTGCCGGATCTAAGAGCGGGGCGCCGGGAGAGACCCAGTACTTC	CAGSKSGAPGETQYF	TRBV2	TRBJ2-5	.	TRBD2
TGCGCCAGCAGCCAAGAAGGGACGGTACAAGAGACCCAGTACTTC	CASSQEGTVQETQYF	TRBV4-1	TRBJ2-5	.	.
TGTGCCAGCAGCTTATTTGCCGCCACCAATCAGCCCCAGCATTTT	CASSLFAATNQPQHF	TRBV5-6	TRBJ1-5	.	.
TGTGCCATCAACATGGACAGTTCCTACGAGCAGTACTTC	CAINMDSSYEQYF	TRBV10-3	TRBJ2-7	.	.
TGCGCCAGCAGCCAAGAGTCAGGGCCTGGAAACACCATATATTTT	CASSQESGPGNTIYF	TRBV4-3	TRBJ1-3	.	.
TGCGCCAGCAGCTTGGAGCTAGCGGGAGGGACCCCGCAGTATTTT	CASSLELAGGTPQYF	TRBV5-1	TRBJ2-3	few	TRBD2
TGTGCCAGCAGCTTAGTTACCAAACCGAATTCACCCCTCCACTTT	CASSLVTKPNSPLHF	TRBV11-2	TRBJ1-6	.	.
TGTGCCAGCAGTCATCGAGCGGGAGAACCCTACGAGCAGTACTTC	CASSHRAGEPYEQYF	TRBV7-2	TRBJ2-7	.	TRBD2
TGTGCCAGCAGCGGACGGCAGGGAGGCAGCGGCTACACCTTC	CASSGRQGGSGYTF	TRBV14	TRBJ1-2	.	.
TGTGCCAGCAGTGAATTTTCGGCAGGCGAGCAGTACTTC	CASSEFSAGEQYF	TRBV25-1	TRBJ2-7	once	.
TGCAGCGTTGAAGGAGCGGGGGGAACAGATACGCAGTATTTT	CSVEGAGGTDTQYF	TRBV29-1	TRBJ2-3	.	TRBD2
TGTGCCAGCACCAACTCGGGGACAGGGGCCTCCTACGAGCAGTACTTC	CASTNSGTGASYEQYF	TRBV28	TRBJ2-7	.	TRBD1
TGTGCCAGCAGCCAAGTGGATTCACCCCTCCACTTT	CASSQVDSPLHF	TRBV14	TRBJ1-6	.	.
TGTGCCAGCAGCGGGACAGGGGGCTCAGATACGCAGTATTTT	CASSGTGGSDTQYF	TRBV7-3	TRBJ2-3	.	TRBD1
TGTGCCAGCAGTTACTCGAGCTCCGACCTAGAGACCCAGTACTTC	CASSYSSSDLETQYF	TRBV6-6	TRBJ2-5	once	.
TGTGCCAGCAGCTTGGGTCTAGCCGAGGGAGTTGGTGAGCAGTTCTTC	CASSLGLAEGVGEQFF	TRBV11-2	TRBJ2-1	.	.
TGTGCCAGCAGCGTAGGGACTAGCTACTCCTACGAGCAGTACTTC	CASSVGTSYSYEQYF	TRBV9	TRBJ2-7	.	TRBD2
TGCGGAGGTAGGGGGGCAGCATCTAGCACAGATACGCAGTATTTT	CGGRGAASSTDTQYF	TRBV29-1	TRBJ2-3	.	.
TGCGCCAGCAGTTTAGCGGGGGGGCCCTTCGTCACAGATACGCAGTATTTT	CASSLAGGPFVTDTQYF	TRBV10-2	TRBJ2-3	.	TRBD2
TGTGCCAGCTCACCACTCAGGACAGGGATGAACACTGAAGCTTTCTTT	CASSPLRTGMNTEAFF	TRBV18	TRBJ1-1	.	TRBD1
TGTGCCAGCAGTTTACCCCGGGACACCATAAGAAAGGCGCGTATGCAGCCCCAGCATTTT	CASSLPRDTIRKARMQPQHF	TRBV28	TRBJ1-5	.	.
TGCGCCAGCATGAGCGGGGCCAACAATGAGCAGTTCTTC	CASMSGANNEQFF	TRBV10-2	TRBJ2-1	.	TRBD2
TGTGCCAGCAGCCAACCCGACAGGGAAGGGAATGGCTACACCTTC	CASSQPDREGNGYTF	TRBV5-6	TRBJ1-2	.	TRBD1
TGTGCCAGCAGTGAAAACAGGGGGGGCGGGCAGTACTTC	CASSENRGGGQYF	TRBV2	TRBJ2-7	.	.
TGTGCCAGCAGCACCTTCAATGAGCAGTTCTTC	CASSTFNEQFF	TRBV9	TRBJ2-1	.	.
TGCGCCAGCGCCGACGGGACAGGGGGCCTTGGAGAAAAACTGTTTTTT	CASADGTGGLGEKLFF	TRBV5-1	TRBJ1-4	once	TRBD1
TGTGCCAGCAGCTTAGACGTCCGGAACCGGAATGGCCAGCCCCAGCATTTT	CASSLDVRNRNGQPQHF	TRBV7-8	TRBJ1-5	few	.
TGTGCCAGCAGCTTAGGCGGGGCGGGGTCCTCCTACAATGAGCAGTTCTTC	CASSLGGAGSSYNEQFF	TRBV13	TRBJ2-1	.	.
TGCGCCAGCAGCTTGGGCCTAGCGGGAGTATCCTACGAGCAGTACTTC	CASSLGLAGVSYEQYF	TRBV5-1	TRBJ2-7	.	TRBD2
TGTGCCAGCAGCCCTGGTGGGGATTCACCCCTCCACTTT	CASSPGGDSPLHF	TRBV6-5	TRBJ1-6	few	.
TGCGCCAGCAGCTTGGAGGGACAGAGATCCTACGAGCAGTACTTC	CASSLEGQRSYEQYF	TRBV5-1	TRBJ2-7	.	TRBD1
TGTGCCAGCTCACCTGACAGGGCCTACAATGAGCAGTTCTTC	CASSPDRAYNEQFF	TRBV18	TRBJ2-1	few	TRBD1
TGCGCCAGCAGCGCGGACGGCCGAGACTCTGGGGCCAACGTCCTGACTTTC	CASSADGRDSGANVLTF	TRBV5-1	TRBJ2-6	many	.
TGTGCCATCAGGGAGGCGCCGGGAACCGGGGAGCTGTTTTTT	CAIREAPGTGELFF	TRBV10-3	TRBJ2-2	.	.
TGTGCCAGCTCACCACTAGCAGGAAACATGAACACTGAAGCTTTCTTT	CASSPLAGNMNTEAFF	TRBV18	TRBJ1-1	.	.
TGTGCCAGTAGTATAGGGACTTATCAAGAGACCCAGTACTTC	CASSIGTYQETQYF	TRBV19	TRBJ2-5	.	.
TGTGCCAACCGAAGTAGCACCGGGGAGCTGTTTTTT	CANRSSTGELFF	TRBV28	TRBJ2-2	.	.
TGTGCCAGTGGCCCCGTCGGGGCTTTTAAGACCGATGAGCAGTTCTTC	CASGPVGAFKTDEQFF	TRBV19	TRBJ2-1	.	.
TGTGCCAGCAGTCTCTACGACGGTAAAGAGACCCAGTACTTC	CASSLYDGKETQYF	TRBV27	TRBJ2-5	.	.